This TCR beta chain was identified during a study of technical replicates of blood from several donors (dated by TCRdb to the late 2010s). The library was built by means of the immunoSEQ multiplex PCR assay. Not all clones reach the TCRdb copy of this immuneACCESS table, which keeps in-frame sequences only. Checked studies attribute under half of the gap to unresolved V genes and leave the rest unexplained. Here the sample has 55,000 to 75,000 clones; over 85% occur a single time. Approximately 2.9% of the sample goes to the ten largest clones. Remarks on this clone: Its antigen remains undetermined. Qualities for individual bases were not recorded, and no much larger clone is one base off.

CDR1 and CDR2 are read off the germline V gene as MNHEY and SVGAGI. From the cysteine through the phenylalanine, the CDR3 covers 13 amino acids. This entry keeps only the CDR3 DNA: 39 bases, framed from base 1. V sheds 6 bases and J sheds 8 bases, leaving 13 bases between their ends. Sequenced material: PBMCs. The TCR originated in a human donor in good health. Some clones in this sample may be carry-over from other donors' samples. The chain is made from TRBV6-5 and TRBJ1-4, with a weak D call of TRBD1 (5 bases match). Here is the DNA: TGTGCCAGCAGAACCGACAGTGGAGAAAAACTGTTTTTT. The translation is CASRTDSGEKLFF.